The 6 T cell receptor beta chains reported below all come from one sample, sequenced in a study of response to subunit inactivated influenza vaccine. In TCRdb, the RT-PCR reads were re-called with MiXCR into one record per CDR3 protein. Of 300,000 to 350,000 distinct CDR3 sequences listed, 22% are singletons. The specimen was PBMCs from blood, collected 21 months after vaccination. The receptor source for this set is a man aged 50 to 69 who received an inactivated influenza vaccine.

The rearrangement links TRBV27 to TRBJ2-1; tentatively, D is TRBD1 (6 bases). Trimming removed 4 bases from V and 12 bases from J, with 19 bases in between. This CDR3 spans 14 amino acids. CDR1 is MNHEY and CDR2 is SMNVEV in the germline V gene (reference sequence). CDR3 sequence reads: CASSSTDWGLGQFF. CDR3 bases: TGTGCCAGCAGTTCAACTGACTGGGGGCTAGGGCAGTTCTTC.

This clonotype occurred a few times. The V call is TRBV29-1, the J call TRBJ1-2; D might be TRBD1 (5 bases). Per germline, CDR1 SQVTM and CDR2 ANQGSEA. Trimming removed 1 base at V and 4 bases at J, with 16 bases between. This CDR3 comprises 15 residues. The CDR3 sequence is CSVEVETEGTYGYTF. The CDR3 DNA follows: TGCAGCGTTGAAGTCGAGACGGAGGGGACCTATGGCTACACCTTC.

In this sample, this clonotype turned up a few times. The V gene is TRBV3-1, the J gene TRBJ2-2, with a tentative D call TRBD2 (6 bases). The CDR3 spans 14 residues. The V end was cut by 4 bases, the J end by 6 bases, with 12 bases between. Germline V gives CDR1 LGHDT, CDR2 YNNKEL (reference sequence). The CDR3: CASSPPSVSGELFF. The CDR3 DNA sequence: TGTGCCAGCAGCCCTCCTAGCGTCTCCGGGGAGCTGTTTTTT.

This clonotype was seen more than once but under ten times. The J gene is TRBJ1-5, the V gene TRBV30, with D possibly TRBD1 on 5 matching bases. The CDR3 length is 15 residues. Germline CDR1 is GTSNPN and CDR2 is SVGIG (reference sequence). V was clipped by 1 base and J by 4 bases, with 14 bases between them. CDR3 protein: CAWSETNRWNQPQHF. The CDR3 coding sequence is TGTGCCTGGAGTGAGACTAACAGGTGGAATCAGCCCCAGCATTTT.

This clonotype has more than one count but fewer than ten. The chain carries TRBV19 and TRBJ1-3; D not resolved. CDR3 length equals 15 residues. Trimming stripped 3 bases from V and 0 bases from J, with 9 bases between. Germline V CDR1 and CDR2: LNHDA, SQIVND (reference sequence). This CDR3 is CASSIGAFSGNTIYF. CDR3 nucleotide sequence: TGTGCCAGTAGTATCGGCGCCTTCTCTGGAAACACCATATATTTT.

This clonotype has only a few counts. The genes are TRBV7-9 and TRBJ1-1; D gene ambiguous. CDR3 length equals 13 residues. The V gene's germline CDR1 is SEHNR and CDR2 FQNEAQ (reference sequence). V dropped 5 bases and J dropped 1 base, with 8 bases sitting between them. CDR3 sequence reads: CASSAPWNTEAFF. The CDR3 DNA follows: TGTGCCAGCAGCGCCCCATGGAACACTGAAGCTTTCTTT. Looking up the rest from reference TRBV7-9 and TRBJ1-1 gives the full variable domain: DTGVSQNPRHKITKRGQNVTFRCDPISEHNRLYWYRQTLGQGPEFLTYFQNEAQLEKSRLLSDRFSAERPKGSFSTLEIQRTEQGDSAMYLCASSAPWNTEAFFGQGTRLTVV.